The 27 T cell receptor beta chains below come from one sample, sequenced in a study of shared clonotypes between healthy human individuals. Clones were sequenced by immunoSEQ multiplex PCR, and TCRdb holds only the in-frame ones, with some missing. The data hold about 750,000 clones, with around 92% observed a single time. CD45RO-negative, CCR7-positively selected cells formed the naive CD8 fraction, excluding terminally differentiated effector memory CD45RA+ cells. The sequenced material came from naive CD8+ T cells sorted from blood. The receptor source for this set is a man younger than 45 in good health.

The chain couples TRBV30 to TRBJ2-3, with 7 positions matching TRBD1. Germline CDR1 and CDR2: GTSNPN and SVGIG (reference sequence). V lost 5 bases and J lost 0; bases outside the gene matches: 5. The CDR3 spans 14 residues. The CDR3 DNA follows: TGTGCCTGGGGAACAGGGGATAGCACAGATACGCAGTATTTT. Its protein product is CAWGTGDSTDTQYF.

V and J are TRBV14 and TRBJ2-1; D is unclear. CDR3 length: 14 residues. V lost 4 bases, J lost 4 bases, and 11 bases lay in between. Germline CDR1 SGHDN, CDR2 FVKESK. CDR3 coding DNA: TGTGCCAGCAGCCCGAGACCCAATTACAATGAGCAGTTCTTC. It codes for CASSPRPNYNEQFF.

V usage is TRBV7-6 and J usage is TRBJ2-5; D remains unclear. CDR3 size: 14 residues. V lost 4 bases and J 2 bases, leaving 11 bases between the germline ends. From germline, CDR1 is SGHVS and CDR2 FNYEAQ. DNA for the CDR3: TGTGCCAGCAGCTCGGAAGTTGGGCAAGAGACCCAGTACTTC. Protein: CASSSEVGQETQYF.

The chain links TRBV7-9 to TRBJ2-7; perhaps TRBD1 as D (6 bases). The V and J ends lost 6 bases and 2 bases respectively, with 20 bases between them. This CDR3 region has 16 residues. Germline CDR1 and CDR2: SEHNR and FQNEAQ (reference sequence). The CDR3 nucleotides are TGTGCCAGCAGAACACACGAGACAGGCAATACCTACGAGCAGTACTTC. It yields the protein CASRTHETGNTYEQYF.

The chain links TRBV10-3 to TRBJ2-1, with D uncertain. The CDR3 consists of 15 residues. CDR1 ENHRY and CDR2 SYGVKD come from the germline V gene. V was cut by 2 bases and J by 4 bases, with 12 bases left in between. The CDR3 bases are TGTGCCATCAGTGAGCCCCAGGAGCTTTACAATGAGCAGTTCTTC. This codes for CAISEPQELYNEQFF.

The chain uses TRBV6-5 and TRBJ1-1; D remains ambiguous. This CDR3 is 15 amino acids long. Per germline, CDR1 MNHEY and CDR2 SVGAGI. V gave up 2 bases and J gave up 1 base, with 11 bases separating them. The CDR3 nucleotides read TGTGCCAGCAGTTACCCCGCCGGAACGAACACTGAAGCTTTCTTT. Its protein product is CASSYPAGTNTEAFF.

The chain carries TRBV18 and TRBJ2-1, with 9 nucleotides matching TRBD1. Looked up from germline, CDR1 is KGHSH and CDR2 is LQKENI. This CDR3 region has 20 residues. V shed 3 bases and J 4 bases; nucleotides not matched to a gene: 19. The CDR3 sequence is CASSPLEPGQGGKGYNEQFF. The CDR3 nucleotides are TGTGCCAGCTCACCCCTGGAACCGGGACAGGGTGGTAAGGGATACAATGAGCAGTTCTTC. Full variable domain (rest looked up from reference TRBV18 and TRBJ2-1): NAGVMQNPRHLVRRRGQEARLRCSPMKGHSHVYWYRQLPEEGLKFMVYLQKENIIDESGMPKERFSAEFPKEGPSILRIQQVVRGDSAAYFCASSPLEPGQGGKGYNEQFFGPGTRLTVL.

The chain employs TRBV5-1 and TRBJ2-1; 7 bases match TRBD2. Germline trimming cut 7 bases from V and 6 bases from J; bases unmatched to any gene: 7. This CDR3 is 13 amino acids long. Germline V lookup: CDR1 SGHRS, CDR2 YFSETQ. CDR3 sequence reads: CASRLAKSNEQFF. In nucleotides, the CDR3 is TGCGCCAGCCGACTAGCTAAATCCAATGAGCAGTTCTTC.

V gene TRBV27 combines with J gene TRBJ1-1; D may be TRBD1 (5 bases). Trimming stripped 7 bases from V and 1 base from J, with 16 bases between. The germline V gene encodes CDR1 MNHEY and CDR2 SMNVEV (reference sequence). The CDR3 runs 15 residues. The CDR3 sequence: CASTSGWGRNTEAFF. CDR3 nucleotides: TGTGCCAGCACCTCTGGGTGGGGGAGGAACACTGAAGCTTTCTTT.

The chain uses TRBV7-9 and TRBJ2-1, with 9 bases lining up with TRBD1. Trimming cost V 5 bases and J 15 bases; bases outside gene matches: 11. The germline V gene encodes CDR1 SEHNR and CDR2 FQNEAQ (reference sequence). The CDR3 totals 13 residues. The CDR3 sequence: CASSRPATGGPFF. For the CDR3, the DNA is TGTGCCAGCAGCCGCCCGGCAACAGGGGGCCCGTTCTTC.

The chain uses TRBV6-6 and TRBJ2-1, with 8 bases that match TRBD2. There are 14 residues in the CDR3. Germline loops: CDR1 MNHNY, CDR2 SVGAGI (reference sequence). Trimming at V came to 5 bases and at J to 8 bases, leaving 8 bases not matched to a gene. CDR3 nucleotide sequence: TGTGCCAGCAGTGCCAGCGGGAGCGGGTATGAGCAGTTCTTC. It specifies CASSASGSGYEQFF.

The J gene is TRBJ2-7, the V gene TRBV27; no reliable D call. The germline gives CDR1 MNHEY, CDR2 SMNVEV (reference sequence). The CDR3 extends over 16 amino acids. V lost 0 bases and J 0 bases, leaving 12 bases between the germline ends. Here the CDR3 reads CASSLSRGLPSYEQYF. In DNA, the CDR3 is TGTGCCAGCAGTTTATCACGCGGCCTACCCTCCTACGAGCAGTACTTC.

This chain uses TRBV4-1 with TRBJ2-1; TRBD1 matches 8 bases. CDR1 is MGHRA, CDR2 YSYEKL, per germline. The CDR3 consists of 16 residues. The V gene end was trimmed by 0 bases and the J gene end by 2 bases; junction bases not matched to a gene: 3. CDR3 DNA sequence: TGCGCCAGCAGCCAAGATGCAGGGGGCGCCTACAATGAGCAGTTCTTC. Residues: CASSQDAGGAYNEQFF.

The CDR3 region is CASSNRRENEQFF. CDR3 DNA: TGTGCCAGCAGTAACCGGCGGGAGAATGAGCAGTTCTTC. The J gene is TRBJ2-1, the V gene TRBV27; TRBD2 agrees at 7 bases. V was pared by 5 bases and J by 7 bases, with 5 bases of the junction left unmatched. The germline V gene encodes CDR1 MNHEY and CDR2 SMNVEV (reference sequence). The CDR3 loop spans 13 amino acids.

This chain uses TRBV7-9 with TRBJ2-7; 12 bases align to TRBD2. Germline CDR1 SEHNR, CDR2 FQNEAQ (reference sequence). V lost 6 bases and J lost 4; bases outside the gene matches: 7. This CDR3 has 15 amino acids. The CDR3 sequence: CASSPQTSGSYEQYF. The DNA of the CDR3 is TGTGCCAGCAGTCCACAGACTAGCGGGAGTTACGAGCAGTACTTC.

This chain uses TRBV7-6 with TRBJ1-1; possible D gene TRBD1, 5 bases. CDR1 is SGHVS, CDR2 FNYEAQ, per germline. With 5 bases removed from V and 7 bases from J, the gap between germline ends came to 17 bases. This CDR3 has 14 amino acids. CDR3 protein: CASSAQGGNGEAFF. CDR3 DNA sequence: TGTGCCAGCAGCGCGCAGGGAGGTAACGGTGAAGCTTTCTTT. The full variable domain, its missing parts supplied by reference TRBV7-6 and TRBJ1-1, is GAGVSQSPRYKVTKRGQDVALRCDPISGHVSLYWYRQALGQGPEFLTYFNYEAQQDKSGLPNDRFSAERPEGSISTLTIQRTEQRDSAMYRCASSAQGGNGEAFFGQGTRLTVV.

For this clone: Distinct nucleotide sequences in the sample also encode this CDR3. V and J are TRBV5-1 and TRBJ2-7; no clear D gene. Trimming left V 0 bases short and J 4 bases short, with 5 bases between. CDR1 and CDR2 (germline): SGHRS, YFSETQ. The CDR3 has 12 residues. DNA for the CDR3: TGCGCCAGCAGCTTGGTTCCGTACGAGCAGTACTTC. Amino acids: CASSLVPYEQYF.

The chain recombines TRBV19 with TRBJ2-1; no definite D call. The CDR3 extends over 15 amino acids. In germline, CDR1 is LNHDA, CDR2 SQIVND (reference sequence). V was clipped by 7 bases and J by 0 bases, with 13 bases between them. CDR3 nucleotides: TGTGCCAGTACTCACCTGTACAGCTCCTACAATGAGCAGTTCTTC. The encoded protein is CASTHLYSSYNEQFF.

V gene TRBV9 combines with J gene TRBJ1-1, with no clear D. Trimming removed 4 bases at V and 1 base at J, with 17 bases between. Germline V gene lookup returns CDR1 SGDLS and CDR2 YYNGEE. There are 16 residues in the CDR3. In nucleotides, the CDR3 is TGTGCCAGCAGCCCAGAGGGCTACGACTCGAACACTGAAGCTTTCTTT. It yields the protein CASSPEGYDSNTEAFF.

V and J are TRBV7-2 and TRBJ1-5; no reliable D call. The V gene's germline CDR1 is SGHTA and CDR2 FQGNSA. V shed 5 bases and J shed 6 bases, with 14 bases lying between them. There are 14 residues in the CDR3. Here the CDR3 reads CASSLGRLGQPQHF. For the CDR3, the DNA is TGTGCCAGCAGCCTAGGACGGCTCGGTCAGCCCCAGCATTTT.

This chain links TRBV6-1 with TRBJ1-3; maybe TRBD1 (6 bases). Germline CDR1 and CDR2: MNHNS and SASEGT. The CDR3 consists of 14 residues. The germline V and J ends were trimmed by 3 bases and 4 bases, with 10 bases remaining between them. CDR3 coding DNA: TGTGCCAGCAGTGATGGGACACACGGAAACACCATATATTTT. This encodes CASSDGTHGNTIYF.

The chain has TRBV5-4 and TRBJ2-1; TRBD2 matches at 10 bases. Looked up from germline, CDR1 is SGHNT and CDR2 is YYREEE (reference sequence). V trimming: 4 bases; J trimming: 7 bases; junction bases outside the gene matches: 8. The CDR3 sequence is 15 residues long. The CDR3: CASSGGLAGVNEQFF. The DNA for the CDR3 is TGTGCCAGCAGCGGGGGGCTAGCGGGAGTAAATGAGCAGTTCTTC.

CDR3 loop: CASSSTDITGELFF. Written as DNA, the CDR3 is TGTGCCAGCAGCTCCACAGACATTACCGGGGAGCTGTTTTTT. V is TRBV7-9 and J is TRBJ2-2; no clear D. CDR3 size: 14 residues. Germline lookup yields CDR1 SEHNR and CDR2 FQNEAQ (reference sequence). V lost 4 bases and J lost 5, with 11 bases in between.

The chain joins TRBV14 to TRBJ2-3, with no clear D. There are 16 residues in the CDR3. Germline assignment: CDR1 SGHDN and CDR2 FVKESK. V was cut by 0 bases and J by 2 bases, with 12 bases left in between. CDR3 loop: CASSQDLIGFTDTQYF. The CDR3 nucleotides are TGTGCCAGCAGCCAAGATCTTATCGGTTTCACAGATACGCAGTATTTT.

This chain joins TRBV25-1 and TRBJ2-7; 12 positions match TRBD2. Germline V CDR1 and CDR2: MGHDK, SYGVNS. The length of the CDR3 is 15 residues. J lost 7 bases, V lost 5 bases, and 9 bases had no gene match. The DNA of the CDR3 is TGTGCCAGCAGTCAAACTAGCGGGGGGTTGGGTGAGCAGTACTTC. Protein sequence: CASSQTSGGLGEQYF.

V usage is TRBV29-1 and J usage is TRBJ2-1; 12 bases line up with TRBD2. With V trimmed by 2 bases and J by 4 bases, 6 bases remained unmatched. Germline CDR1 reads SQVTM; CDR2 reads ANQGSEA. The CDR3 runs 16 residues. The CDR3 DNA follows: TGCAGCGTTGAAAAGACTAGCGGGAGACAATACAATGAGCAGTTCTTC. Translated: CSVEKTSGRQYNEQFF.

The chain carries TRBV15 and TRBJ2-7; D may be TRBD2 (6 bases). The CDR3 spans 16 residues. Germline V gene data show CDR1 as LNHNV and CDR2 as YYDKDF (reference sequence). V was shortened by 5 bases and J by 2 bases, with 19 bases between the two germline ends. The CDR3, as DNA: TGTGCCACCAGCGCCAGAGGGAGGACGGCTCCCTACGAGCAGTACTTC. It encodes CATSARGRTAPYEQYF. The full variable domain, rest sourced from reference TRBV15 and TRBJ2-7, is DAMVIQNPRYQVTQFGKPVTLSCSQTLNHNVMYWYQQKSSQAPKLLFHYYDKDFNNEADTPDNFQSRRPNTSFCFLDIRSPGLGDTAMYLCATSARGRTAPYEQYFGPGTRLTVT.